The rows below give T cell receptor beta chains drawn from one sample of a study of HIV-infected patients and healthy controls. Each CDR3 protein gets one entry after TCRdb re-called the 5' RACE reads with MiXCR. The sample holds approximately 12,000 distinct CDR3 sequences; less than 10% are singletons and the top ten take about a quarter. This sample comprised blood, obtained before antiretroviral therapy. These receptors were taken from an adult with HIV infection. The donor label of this sample is uncertain. Each CDR3 is given with its conserved first and last residue. D genes are given only for firm matches. The size of a clone is reported for some rows only, either as once, few or many, or as a class for expanded clones.

v_call	clone_size	j_call	d_call	cdr3_aa	cdr3_nt
TRBV6-1	medium-sized	TRBJ1-1	.	CASYQKGLRTEAFF	TGTGCCAGCTATCAAAAGGGGCTACGGACTGAAGCTTTCTTT
TRBV29-1	few	TRBJ2-7	.	CSARGAAGYEQYF	TGCAGCGCCCGGGGCGCCGCCGGCTACGAGCAGTACTTC
TRBV5-1	many	TRBJ2-1	.	CASSLVGTPYNEQFF	TGCGCCAGCAGCTTGGTCGGGACTCCTTACAATGAGCAGTTCTTC
TRBV19	many	TRBJ2-2	.	CASSKGDVGTGELFF	TGTGCCAGTAGTAAGGGAGATGTGGGCACCGGGGAGCTGTTTTTT
TRBV29-1	few	TRBJ1-2	.	CSVERNGDYGYTF	TGCAGCGTTGAGCGGAACGGGGACTATGGCTACACCTTC
TRBV29-1	many	TRBJ2-2	.	CSVDGDQNTGELFF	TGCAGCGTTGACGGCGACCAGAACACCGGGGAGCTGTTTTTT
TRBV4-2	many	TRBJ1-4	.	CASSQDRGAQGEKLFF	TGTGCCAGCAGCCAAGATAGGGGGGCGCAGGGTGAAAAACTGTTTTTT
TRBV6-2/TRBV6-3	many	TRBJ2-1	TRBD1	CATQGALINNEQFF	TGTGCCACCCAGGGGGCCCTAATTAACAATGAGCAGTTCTTC
TRBV5-1	many	TRBJ2-7	TRBD1	CASSEEDRQTYEQYF	TGCGCCAGCAGCGAGGAGGACAGGCAGACCTACGAGCAGTACTTC
TRBV4-2	few	TRBJ1-1	.	CASSQAGLEAFF	TGTGCCAGCAGCCAAGCGGGGCTTGAAGCTTTCTTT
TRBV30	many	TRBJ2-5	TRBD1	CAWVGQGQETQYF	TGTGCCTGGGTAGGACAGGGGCAAGAGACCCAGTACTTC
TRBV11-2	many	TRBJ2-7	TRBD1	CASSLGGQGYYEQYF	TGTGCCAGCAGCTTAGGGGGACAGGGGTACTACGAGCAGTACTTC
TRBV5-6	.	TRBJ1-5	.	CASSQWSNQPQHF	TGTGCCAGCAGCCAGTGGAGCAATCAGCCCCAGCATTTT
TRBV12-3/TRBV12-4	many	TRBJ2-7	TRBD2	CASSLRLAGYEQYF	TGTGCCAGCAGTCTACGACTAGCGGGGTATGAGCAGTACTTC
TRBV5-1	many	TRBJ1-2	.	CASSFETLSYGYTF	TGCGCCAGCAGCTTTGAGACCCTCTCGTATGGCTACACCTTC
TRBV30	.	TRBJ2-5	.	CAWSLGSKETQYF	TGTGCCTGGAGTTTGGGCTCCAAAGAGACCCAGTACTTC
TRBV6-2/TRBV6-3	many	TRBJ2-2	.	CASSYASYNTGELFF	TGTGCCAGCAGTTACGCTTCCTATAACACCGGGGAGCTGTTTTTT
TRBV10-2	medium-sized	TRBJ2-1	.	CASSFLDAINEQFF	TGCGCCAGCAGTTTTCTAGATGCGATCAATGAGCAGTTCTTC
TRBV5-6	medium-sized	TRBJ1-2	TRBD1	CASSFSLYSTGGNHGYTF	TGTGCCAGCAGCTTCTCCCTCTATTCGACAGGGGGCAACCATGGCTACACCTTC
TRBV7-3	.	TRBJ2-5	.	CASSLVGTETQYF	TGTGCCAGCAGCTTAGTAGGGACAGAGACCCAGTACTTC
TRBV6-5	many	TRBJ2-2	TRBD1	CASSLMVSGGVANTGELFF	TGTGCCAGCAGCCTAATGGTTTCAGGGGGTGTCGCGAACACCGGGGAGCTGTTTTTT
TRBV10-1	many	TRBJ1-1	.	CASSDEGLSEAFF	TGCGCCAGCAGTGACGAGGGTTTATCTGAAGCTTTCTTT
TRBV11-2	many	TRBJ2-5	.	CASNIRGRTETQYF	TGTGCCAGCAACATCAGGGGCCGCACGGAGACCCAGTACTTC
TRBV7-3	many	TRBJ2-5	TRBD2	CASSLSGGFQETQYF	TGTGCCAGCAGCTTAAGCGGGGGTTTCCAAGAGACCCAGTACTTC
TRBV12-3/TRBV12-4	.	TRBJ2-5	TRBD2	CASSRLAGGLKETQYF	TGTGCCAGCAGCCGTTTAGCGGGGGGACTTAAAGAGACCCAGTACTTC
TRBV24-1	many	TRBJ1-2	.	CATSDSRKFYGYTF	TGTGCCACCAGTGATAGTAGGAAGTTCTATGGCTACACCTTC
TRBV30	many	TRBJ2-7	TRBD2	CAWNRLAGGGEQYF	TGTGCCTGGAATAGGCTAGCGGGAGGAGGCGAGCAGTACTTC
TRBV18	.	TRBJ1-1	TRBD1	CASSPRGQGHTEAFF	TGTGCCAGCTCACCCCGGGGACAGGGGCACACTGAAGCTTTCTTT
TRBV12-3/TRBV12-4	medium-sized	TRBJ2-5	.	CASSLSQGLGETQYF	TGTGCCAGCAGTTTATCCCAGGGGCTGGGAGAGACCCAGTACTTC
TRBV3-1	.	TRBJ1-2	.	CASSQGTHGYTF	TGTGCCAGCAGCCAAGGCACGCATGGCTACACCTTC
TRBV7-2	many	TRBJ1-5	.	CASSRRVNQPQHF	TGTGCCAGCAGCCGCAGGGTTAATCAGCCCCAGCATTTT
TRBV5-1	many	TRBJ1-4	TRBD1	CASSPTGITTNEKLFF	TGCGCCAGCAGCCCGACAGGGATAACAACTAATGAAAAACTGTTTTTT